This TCR beta chain was sequenced in a study of cytomegalovirus exposure and HLA in healthy donors. Overall study context: Later analysis reported that the approximately 120 validation repertoires shared the platform of the approximately 670 first-cohort repertoires. Study-wide results and limits: High specificity and sensitivity for cytomegalovirus status were reported for the classifier. Most TCR sequences were seen very rarely across donors, but some public TCRs occurred in many.

CDR1 and CDR2 (germline): MNHEY, SMNVEV (reference sequence). CDR3 size: 18 residues. Trimming cost V 3 bases and J 4 bases, with 19 bases left between them. The donors formed part of the roughly 120-subject validation cohort, distinct from the roughly 630-subject first cohort. Sequencing was performed with immunoSEQ multiplex PCR; in TCRdb, only in-frame clones are kept and a portion is missing. The table has about 110,000 clones, 86% seen once. A remark on this clone: Its specificity is unknown.

The chain couples TRBV27 to TRBJ2-6; a possible D gene is TRBD1 (6 bases). This sequence was found in a young woman in good health and CMV-seropositive. Sample: PBMCs. In DNA, the CDR3 is TGTGCCAGCAGTTTTAGGGTGCCAGGGGAGCCCGGGGCCAACGTCCTGACTTTC. Amino acid sequence: CASSFRVPGEPGANVLTF.